This paragraph covers one TCR beta chain sequence. Assay used: immunoSEQ multiplex PCR; TCRdb lists only in-frame clones, some missing. The top ten hold approximately 18% of the sample, which has fewer than 200,000 clones, approximately 82% seen once. The data were obtained in a study of blood T cell repertoires in COVID-19. The trim removed 3 bases at V and 5 bases at J, leaving 8 bases unmatched. This CDR3 has 17 amino acids. CDR1 is KGHSH and CDR2 is LQKENI in the germline V gene. Sequences were obtained from peripheral blood. The rearrangement joins TRBV18 to TRBJ2-3; 13 bases match TRBD2. This clonotype was obtained from a woman in her 70s who had recovered from COVID-19. CDR3 residues: CASSPLLAGGPGDTQYF. CDR3 in DNA: TGTGCCAGCTCACCCCTACTAGCGGGGGGGCCGGGAGATACGCAGTATTTT.